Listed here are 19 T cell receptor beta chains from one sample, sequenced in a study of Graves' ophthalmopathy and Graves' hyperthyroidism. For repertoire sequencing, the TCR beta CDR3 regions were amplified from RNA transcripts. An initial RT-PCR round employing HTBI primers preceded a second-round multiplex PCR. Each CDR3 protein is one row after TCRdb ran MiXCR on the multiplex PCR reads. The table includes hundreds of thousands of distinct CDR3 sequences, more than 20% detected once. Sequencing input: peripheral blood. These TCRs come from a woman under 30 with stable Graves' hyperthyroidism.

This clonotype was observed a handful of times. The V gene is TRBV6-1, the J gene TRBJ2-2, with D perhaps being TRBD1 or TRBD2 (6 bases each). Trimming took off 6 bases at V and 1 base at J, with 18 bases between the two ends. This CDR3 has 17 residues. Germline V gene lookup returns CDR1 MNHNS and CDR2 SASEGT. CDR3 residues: CASRPLSGALNTGELFF. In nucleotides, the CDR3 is TGTGCCAGCAGGCCGCTGTCGGGGGCCTTGAACACCGGGGAGCTGTTTTTT.

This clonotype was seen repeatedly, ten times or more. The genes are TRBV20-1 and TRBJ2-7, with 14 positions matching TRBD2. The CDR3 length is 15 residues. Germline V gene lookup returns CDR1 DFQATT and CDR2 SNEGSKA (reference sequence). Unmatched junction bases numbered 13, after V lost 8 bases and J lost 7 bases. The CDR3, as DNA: TGCAGTAAGACAACAGGGACTAGCGGGAGCCGGGAGCAGTACTTC. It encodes CSKTTGTSGSREQYF.

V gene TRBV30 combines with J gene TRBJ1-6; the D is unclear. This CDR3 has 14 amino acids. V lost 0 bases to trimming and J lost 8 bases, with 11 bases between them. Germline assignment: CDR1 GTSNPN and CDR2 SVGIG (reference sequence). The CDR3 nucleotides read TGTGCCTGGAGTGTACTACCGCACTATTCACCCCTCCACTTT. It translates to CAWSVLPHYSPLHF.

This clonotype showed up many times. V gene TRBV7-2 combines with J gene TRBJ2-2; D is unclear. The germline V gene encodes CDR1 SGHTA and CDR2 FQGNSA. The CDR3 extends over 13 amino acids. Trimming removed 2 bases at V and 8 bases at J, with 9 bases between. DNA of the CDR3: TGTGCCAGCAGCTTACCCTCCAGGGGGGAGCTGTTTTTT. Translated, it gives CASSLPSRGELFF.

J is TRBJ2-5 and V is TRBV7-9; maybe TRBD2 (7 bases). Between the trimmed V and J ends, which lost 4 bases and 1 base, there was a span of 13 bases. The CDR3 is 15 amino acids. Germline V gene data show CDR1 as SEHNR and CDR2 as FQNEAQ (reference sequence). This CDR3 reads CASSSWGGAQETQYF. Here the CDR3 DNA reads TGTGCCAGCAGCTCCTGGGGGGGGGCCCAAGAGACCCAGTACTTC.

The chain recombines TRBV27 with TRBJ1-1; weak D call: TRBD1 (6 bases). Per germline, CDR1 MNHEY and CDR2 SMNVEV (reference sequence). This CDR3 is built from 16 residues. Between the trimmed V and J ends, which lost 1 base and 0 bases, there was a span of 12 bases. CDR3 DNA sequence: TGTGCCAGCAGTTTATTGGGGCGGGGGCTGAACACTGAAGCTTTCTTT. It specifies CASSLLGRGLNTEAFF.

The CDR3 loop is CASSGGWTSGANTGELFF. CDR3 DNA: TGTGCCAGCAGCGGAGGATGGACTAGCGGAGCGAACACCGGGGAGCTGTTTTTT. The chain has TRBV4-2 and TRBJ2-2; TRBD2 aligns across 10 bases. The CDR3 consists of 18 residues. The V gene's germline CDR1 is LGHNA and CDR2 YNFKEQ. Trimming at V came to 5 bases and at J to 0 bases, leaving 9 bases not matched to a gene.

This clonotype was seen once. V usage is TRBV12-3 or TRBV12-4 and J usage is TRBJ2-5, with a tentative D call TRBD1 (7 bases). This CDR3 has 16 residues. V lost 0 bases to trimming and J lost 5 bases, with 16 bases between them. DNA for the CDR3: TGTGCCAGCAGTTTAGCTTCTAATGGAGGGGGCGAGACCCAGTACTTC. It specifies CASSLASNGGGETQYF.

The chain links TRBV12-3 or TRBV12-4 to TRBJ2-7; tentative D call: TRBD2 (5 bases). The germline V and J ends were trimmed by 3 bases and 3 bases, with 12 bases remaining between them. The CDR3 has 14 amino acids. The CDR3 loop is CASSFAERGYEQYF. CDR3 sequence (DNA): TGTGCCAGCAGTTTCGCTGAACGGGGCTACGAGCAGTACTTC.

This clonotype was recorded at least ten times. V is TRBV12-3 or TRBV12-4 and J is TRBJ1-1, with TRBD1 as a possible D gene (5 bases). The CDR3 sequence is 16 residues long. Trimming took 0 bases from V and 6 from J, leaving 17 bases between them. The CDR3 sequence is CASSLASWGGGAEAFF. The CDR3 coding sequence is TGTGCCAGCAGTTTAGCCAGTTGGGGGGGAGGAGCTGAAGCTTTCTTT.

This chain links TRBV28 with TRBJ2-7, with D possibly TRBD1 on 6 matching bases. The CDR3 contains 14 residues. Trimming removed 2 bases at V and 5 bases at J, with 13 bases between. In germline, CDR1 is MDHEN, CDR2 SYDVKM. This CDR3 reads CASSLGGAFDEQYF. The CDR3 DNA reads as TGTGCCAGCAGTTTAGGGGGCGCGTTCGACGAGCAGTACTTC. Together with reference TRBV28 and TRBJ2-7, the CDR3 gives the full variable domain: DVKVTQSSRYLVKRTGEKVFLECVQDMDHENMFWYRQDPGLGLRLIYFSYDVKMKEKGDIPEGYSVSREKKERFSLILESASTNQTSMYLCASSLGGAFDEQYFGPGTRLTVT.

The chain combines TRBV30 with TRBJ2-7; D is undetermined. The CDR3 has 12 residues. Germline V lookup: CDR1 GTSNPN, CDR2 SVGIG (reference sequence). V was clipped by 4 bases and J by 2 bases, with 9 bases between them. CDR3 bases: TGTGCCTGGACAGCCAACACCTACGAGCAGTACTTC. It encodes CAWTANTYEQYF. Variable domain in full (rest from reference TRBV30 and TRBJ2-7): SQTIHQWPATLVQPVGSPLSLECTVEGTSNPNLYWYRQAAGRGLQLLFYSVGIGQISSEVPQNLSASRPQDRQFILSSKKLLLSDSGFYLCAWTANTYEQYFGPGTRLTVT.

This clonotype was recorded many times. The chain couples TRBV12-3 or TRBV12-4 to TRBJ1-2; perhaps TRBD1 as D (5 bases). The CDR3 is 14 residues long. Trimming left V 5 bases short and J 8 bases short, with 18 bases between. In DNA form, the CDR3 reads TGTGCCAGCAGTCCAGGACACCTGGCTAGGGGCTACACCTTC. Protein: CASSPGHLARGYTF.

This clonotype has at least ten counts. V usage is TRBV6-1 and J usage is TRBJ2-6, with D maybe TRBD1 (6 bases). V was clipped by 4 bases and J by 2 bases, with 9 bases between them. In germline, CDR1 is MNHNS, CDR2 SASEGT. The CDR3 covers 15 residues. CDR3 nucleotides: TGTGCCAGCAGTGGGTCAGGGGCTGGGGCCAACGTCCTGACTTTC. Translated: CASSGSGAGANVLTF.

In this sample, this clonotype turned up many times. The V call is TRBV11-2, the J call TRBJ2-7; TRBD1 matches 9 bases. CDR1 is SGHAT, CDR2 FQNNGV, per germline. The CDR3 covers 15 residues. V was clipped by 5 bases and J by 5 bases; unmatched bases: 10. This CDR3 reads CASSPRTGVGNEQYF. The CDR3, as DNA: TGTGCCAGCAGCCCGAGGACAGGGGTAGGAAACGAGCAGTACTTC. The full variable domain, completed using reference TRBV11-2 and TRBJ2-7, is EAGVAQSPRYKIIEKRQSVAFWCNPISGHATLYWYQQILGQGPKLLIQFQNNGVVDDSQLPKDRFSAERLKGVDSTLKIQPAKLEDSAVYLCASSPRTGVGNEQYFGPGTRLTVT.

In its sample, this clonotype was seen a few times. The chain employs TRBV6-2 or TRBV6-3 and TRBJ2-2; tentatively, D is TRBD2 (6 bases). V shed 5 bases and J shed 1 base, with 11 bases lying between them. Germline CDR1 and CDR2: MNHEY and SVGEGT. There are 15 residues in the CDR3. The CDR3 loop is CASSALSGNTGELFF. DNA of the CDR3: TGTGCCAGCAGTGCACTTAGCGGGAACACCGGGGAGCTGTTTTTT.

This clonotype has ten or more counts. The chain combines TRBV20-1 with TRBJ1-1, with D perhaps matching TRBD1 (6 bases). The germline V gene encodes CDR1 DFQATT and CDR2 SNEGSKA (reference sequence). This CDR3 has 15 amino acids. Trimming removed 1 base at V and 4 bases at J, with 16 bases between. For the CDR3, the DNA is TGCAGTGCTAGAGCGGGGCCAGGGGTAGGCACTGAAGCTTTCTTT. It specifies CSARAGPGVGTEAFF.

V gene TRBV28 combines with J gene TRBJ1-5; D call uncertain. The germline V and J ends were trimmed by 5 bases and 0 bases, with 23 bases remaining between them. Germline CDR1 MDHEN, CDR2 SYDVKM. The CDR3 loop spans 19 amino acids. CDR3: CASSLVLFPGRFSNQPQHF. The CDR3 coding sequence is TGTGCCAGCAGTCTAGTTCTTTTCCCCGGACGGTTTAGCAATCAGCCCCAGCATTTT.

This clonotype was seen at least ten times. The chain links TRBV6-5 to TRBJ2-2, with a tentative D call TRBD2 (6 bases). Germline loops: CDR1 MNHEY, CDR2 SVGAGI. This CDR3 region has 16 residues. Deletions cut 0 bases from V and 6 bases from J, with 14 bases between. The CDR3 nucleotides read TGTGCCAGCAGTTACTCGGGCTCCGGAGGGTCCGGGGAGCTGTTTTTT. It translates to CASSYSGSGGSGELFF.